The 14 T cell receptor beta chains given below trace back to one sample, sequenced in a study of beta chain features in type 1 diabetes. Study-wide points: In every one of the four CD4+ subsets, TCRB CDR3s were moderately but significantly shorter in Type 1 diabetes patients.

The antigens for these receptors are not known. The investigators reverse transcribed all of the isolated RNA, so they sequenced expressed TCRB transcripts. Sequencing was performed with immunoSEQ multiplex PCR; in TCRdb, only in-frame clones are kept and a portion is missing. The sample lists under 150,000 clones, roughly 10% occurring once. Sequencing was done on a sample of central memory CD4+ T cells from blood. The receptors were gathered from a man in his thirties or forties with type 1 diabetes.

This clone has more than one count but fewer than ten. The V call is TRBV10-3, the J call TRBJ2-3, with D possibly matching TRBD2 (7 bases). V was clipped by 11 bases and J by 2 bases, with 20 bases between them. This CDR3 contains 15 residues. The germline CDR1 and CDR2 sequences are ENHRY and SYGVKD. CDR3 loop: CALEREGGPTDTQYF. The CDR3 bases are TGTGCCCTAGAACGAGAGGGGGGGCCCACAGATACGCAGTATTTT.

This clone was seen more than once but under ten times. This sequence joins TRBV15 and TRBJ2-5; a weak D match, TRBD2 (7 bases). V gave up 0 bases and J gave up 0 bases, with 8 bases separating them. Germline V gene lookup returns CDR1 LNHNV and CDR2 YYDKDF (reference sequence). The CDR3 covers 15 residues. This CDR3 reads CATSRERGHQETQYF. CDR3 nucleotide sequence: TGTGCCACCAGCAGAGAGCGGGGGCACCAAGAGACCCAGTACTTC.

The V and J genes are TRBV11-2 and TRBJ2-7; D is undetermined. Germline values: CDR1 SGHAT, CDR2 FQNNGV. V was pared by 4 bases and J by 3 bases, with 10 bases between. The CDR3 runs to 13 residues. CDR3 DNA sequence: TGTGCCAGCAGCTCCGACAACCGCTACGAGCAGTACTTC. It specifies CASSSDNRYEQYF.

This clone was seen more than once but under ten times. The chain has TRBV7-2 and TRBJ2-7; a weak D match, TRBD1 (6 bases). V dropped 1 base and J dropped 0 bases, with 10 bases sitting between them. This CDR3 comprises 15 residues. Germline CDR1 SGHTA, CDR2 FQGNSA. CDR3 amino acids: CASSLDFRGSYEQYF. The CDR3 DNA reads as TGTGCCAGCAGCTTAGATTTCAGGGGCTCCTACGAGCAGTACTTC.

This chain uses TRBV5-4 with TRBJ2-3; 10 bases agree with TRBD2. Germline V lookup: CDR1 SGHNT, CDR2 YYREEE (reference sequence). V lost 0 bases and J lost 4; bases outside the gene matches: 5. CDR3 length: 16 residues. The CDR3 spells CASSLDSGGRADTQYF. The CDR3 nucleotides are TGTGCCAGCAGCTTGGATAGCGGGGGGCGGGCAGATACGCAGTATTTT.

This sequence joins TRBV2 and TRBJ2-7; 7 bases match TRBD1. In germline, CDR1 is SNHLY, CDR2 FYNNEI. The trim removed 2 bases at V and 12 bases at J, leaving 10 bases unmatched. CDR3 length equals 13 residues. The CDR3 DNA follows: TGTGCCAGCAGTGAACTTCGACAGGGCGGACGGTACTTC. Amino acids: CASSELRQGGRYF.

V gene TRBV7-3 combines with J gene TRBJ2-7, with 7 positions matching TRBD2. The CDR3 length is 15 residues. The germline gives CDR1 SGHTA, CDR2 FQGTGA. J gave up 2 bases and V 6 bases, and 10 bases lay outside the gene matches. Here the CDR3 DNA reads TGTGCCAGCAGGAGTCCGGGACTACCACCCTACGAGCAGTACTTC. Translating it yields CASRSPGLPPYEQYF.

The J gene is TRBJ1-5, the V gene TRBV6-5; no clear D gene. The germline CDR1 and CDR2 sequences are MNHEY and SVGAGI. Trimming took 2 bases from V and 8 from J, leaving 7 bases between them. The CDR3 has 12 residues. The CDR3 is CASSYSTKPQHF. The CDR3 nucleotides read TGTGCCAGCAGTTACAGCACGAAGCCCCAGCATTTT.

The CDR3: CASRIGGSSYEQYF. DNA of the CDR3: TGTGCCAGCAGGATCGGGGGGAGCTCCTACGAGCAGTACTTC. The V and J genes are TRBV28 and TRBJ2-7; 7 positions agree with TRBD2. V gave up 6 bases and J gave up 0 bases; unmatched junction bases: 5. The CDR3 totals 14 residues. Germline V gene data show CDR1 as MDHEN and CDR2 as SYDVKM.

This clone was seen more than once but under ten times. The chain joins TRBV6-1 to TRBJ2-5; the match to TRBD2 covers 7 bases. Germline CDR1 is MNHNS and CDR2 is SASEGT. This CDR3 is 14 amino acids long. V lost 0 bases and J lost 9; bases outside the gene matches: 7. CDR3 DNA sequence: TGTGCCAGCAGTGAAGCGAGCGGGGCGATCGCCCAGTACTTC. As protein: CASSEASGAIAQYF.

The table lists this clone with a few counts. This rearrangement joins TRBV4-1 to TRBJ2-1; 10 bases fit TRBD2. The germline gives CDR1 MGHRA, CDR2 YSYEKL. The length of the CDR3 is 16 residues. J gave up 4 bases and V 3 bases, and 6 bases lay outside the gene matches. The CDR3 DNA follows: TGCGCCAGCAGCCAGAATACAGCGGGGGGGTACAATGAGCAGTTCTTC. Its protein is CASSQNTAGGYNEQFF.

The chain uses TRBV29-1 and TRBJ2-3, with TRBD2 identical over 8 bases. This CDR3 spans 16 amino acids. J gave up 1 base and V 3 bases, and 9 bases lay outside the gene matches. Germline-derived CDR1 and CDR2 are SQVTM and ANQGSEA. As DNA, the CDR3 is TGCAGCGTTGAGATTAGCGGGGAGCCCGGCACAGATACGCAGTATTTT. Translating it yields CSVEISGEPGTDTQYF.

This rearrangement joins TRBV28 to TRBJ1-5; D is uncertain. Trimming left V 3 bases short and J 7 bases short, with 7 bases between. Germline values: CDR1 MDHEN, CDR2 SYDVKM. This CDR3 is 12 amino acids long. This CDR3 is CASSFLMQPQHF. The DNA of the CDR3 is TGTGCCAGCAGTTTCCTTATGCAGCCCCAGCATTTT.

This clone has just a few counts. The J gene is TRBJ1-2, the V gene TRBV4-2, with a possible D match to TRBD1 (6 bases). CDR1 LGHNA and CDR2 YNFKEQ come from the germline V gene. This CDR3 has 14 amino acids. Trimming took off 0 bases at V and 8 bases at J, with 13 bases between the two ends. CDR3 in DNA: TGTGCCAGCAGCCAAGACTTGACAGGAAGGGGCTACACCTTC. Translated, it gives CASSQDLTGRGYTF.